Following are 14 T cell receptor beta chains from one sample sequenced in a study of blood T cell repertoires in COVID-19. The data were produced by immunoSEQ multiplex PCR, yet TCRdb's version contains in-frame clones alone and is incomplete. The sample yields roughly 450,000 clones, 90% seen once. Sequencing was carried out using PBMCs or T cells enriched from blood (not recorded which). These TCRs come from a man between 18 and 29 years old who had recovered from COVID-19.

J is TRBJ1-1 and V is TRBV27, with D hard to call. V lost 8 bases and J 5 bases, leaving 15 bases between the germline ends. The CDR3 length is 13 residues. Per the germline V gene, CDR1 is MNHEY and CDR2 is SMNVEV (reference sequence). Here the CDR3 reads CASERSGGTEAFF. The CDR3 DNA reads TGTGCCAGCGAGAGGAGTGGAGGAACTGAAGCTTTCTTT.

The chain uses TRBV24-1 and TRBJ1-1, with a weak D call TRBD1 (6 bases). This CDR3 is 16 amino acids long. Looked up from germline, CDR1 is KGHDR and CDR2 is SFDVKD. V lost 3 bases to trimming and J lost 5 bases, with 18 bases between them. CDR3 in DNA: TGTGCCACCAGTGATACAAAAACAGGGAGGGTGACTGAAGCTTTCTTT. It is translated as CATSDTKTGRVTEAFF.

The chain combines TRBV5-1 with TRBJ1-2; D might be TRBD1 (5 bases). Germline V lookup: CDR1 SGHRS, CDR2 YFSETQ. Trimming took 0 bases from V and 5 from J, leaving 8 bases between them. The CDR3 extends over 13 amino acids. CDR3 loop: CASSLVGVYGYTF. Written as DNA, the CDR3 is TGCGCCAGCAGCTTGGTAGGGGTATATGGCTACACCTTC.

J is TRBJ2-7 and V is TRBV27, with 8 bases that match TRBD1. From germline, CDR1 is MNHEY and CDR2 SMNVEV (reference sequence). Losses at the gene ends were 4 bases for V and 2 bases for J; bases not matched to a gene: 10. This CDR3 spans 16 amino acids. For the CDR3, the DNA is TGTGCCAGCAGTTCCCGACAGGGGCGCAGACCCTACGAGCAGTACTTC. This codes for CASSSRQGRRPYEQYF.

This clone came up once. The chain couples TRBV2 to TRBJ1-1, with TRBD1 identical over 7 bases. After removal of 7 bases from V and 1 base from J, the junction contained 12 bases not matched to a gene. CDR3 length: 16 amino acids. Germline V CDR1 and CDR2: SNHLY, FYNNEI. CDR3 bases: TGTGCCAGCACGAACGAAGGGGGCAGGTGGAACACTGAAGCTTTCTTT. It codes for CASTNEGGRWNTEAFF.

CDR3 sequence reads: CASRRLAGGNNEQFF. The CDR3 DNA reads TGTGCCAGCAGACGACTAGCGGGGGGAAACAATGAGCAGTTCTTC. The chain combines TRBV28 with TRBJ2-1, with 13 positions matching TRBD2. The ends lost 6 bases at V and 5 bases at J; junction bases unmatched: 4. CDR3 length: 15 residues. The V gene's germline CDR1 is MDHEN and CDR2 SYDVKM.

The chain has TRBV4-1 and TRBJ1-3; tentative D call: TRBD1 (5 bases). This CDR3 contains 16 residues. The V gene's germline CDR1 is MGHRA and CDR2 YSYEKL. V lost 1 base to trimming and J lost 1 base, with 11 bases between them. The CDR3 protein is CASSQGGGKSGNTIYF. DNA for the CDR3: TGCGCCAGCAGCCAAGGGGGGGGTAAATCTGGAAACACCATATATTTT.

CDR3 nucleotides: TGTGCCAGCAGTATCGGGACAGGCAATTCACCCCTCCACTTT. It translates to CASSIGTGNSPLHF. This chain uses TRBV6-1 with TRBJ1-6; TRBD1 matches 8 bases. The CDR3 length is 14 residues. V lost 5 bases and J lost 7; bases outside the gene matches: 4. Germline lookup yields CDR1 MNHNS and CDR2 SASEGT.

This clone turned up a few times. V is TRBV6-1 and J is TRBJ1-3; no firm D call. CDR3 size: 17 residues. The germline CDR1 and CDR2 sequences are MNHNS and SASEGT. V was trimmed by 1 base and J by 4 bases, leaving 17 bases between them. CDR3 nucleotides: TGTGCCAGCAGTGAAGGATCTGGAGGGTTACGGGGAAACACCATATATTTT. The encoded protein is CASSEGSGGLRGNTIYF.

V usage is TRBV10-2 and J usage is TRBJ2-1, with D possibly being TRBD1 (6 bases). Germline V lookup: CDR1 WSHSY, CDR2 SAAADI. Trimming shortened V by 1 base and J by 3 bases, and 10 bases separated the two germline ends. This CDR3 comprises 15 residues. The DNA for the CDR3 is TGCGCCAGCAGTGAGTTTGGACAGAACTACAATGAGCAGTTCTTC. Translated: CASSEFGQNYNEQFF.

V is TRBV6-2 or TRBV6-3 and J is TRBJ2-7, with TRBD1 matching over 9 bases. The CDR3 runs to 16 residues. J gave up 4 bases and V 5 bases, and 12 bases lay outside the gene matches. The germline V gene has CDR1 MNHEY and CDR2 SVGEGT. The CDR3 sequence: CASSPPRDRAAYEQYF. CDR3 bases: TGTGCCAGCAGTCCCCCCCGGGACAGGGCAGCTTACGAGCAGTACTTC.

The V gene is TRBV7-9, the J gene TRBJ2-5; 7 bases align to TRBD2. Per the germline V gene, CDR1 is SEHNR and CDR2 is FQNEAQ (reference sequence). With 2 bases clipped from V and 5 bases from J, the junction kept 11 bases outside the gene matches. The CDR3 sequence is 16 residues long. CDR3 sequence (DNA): TGTGCCAGCAGCTTAATGGGGAGGGATCCAAGGGAGACCCAGTACTTC. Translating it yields CASSLMGRDPRETQYF.

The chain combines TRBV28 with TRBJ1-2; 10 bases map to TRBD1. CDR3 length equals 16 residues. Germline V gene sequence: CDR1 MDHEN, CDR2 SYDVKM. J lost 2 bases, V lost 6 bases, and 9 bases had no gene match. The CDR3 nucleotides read TGTGCCAGCAGCTTACCTCCGGGACAGGGGAACTATGGCTACACCTTC. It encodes CASSLPPGQGNYGYTF.

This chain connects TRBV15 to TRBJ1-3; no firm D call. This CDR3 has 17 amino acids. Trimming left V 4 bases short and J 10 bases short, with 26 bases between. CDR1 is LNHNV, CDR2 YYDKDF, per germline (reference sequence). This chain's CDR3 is CATSTGELLLSRSTIYF. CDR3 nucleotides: TGTGCCACCAGCACCGGTGAACTACTACTCTCTCGATCTACCATATATTTT.